This is a list of T cell receptor beta chains from one sample in a study of identical twins. From the 5' RACE reads, TCRdb called clonotypes with MiXCR, one entry per CDR3 protein. Of about 660,000 distinct CDR3 sequences in the sample, more than 6.5% were seen once. The same data also went into a second study, on yellow fever vaccine responses in identical twins.

The sequencing sample was made of PBMCs. These receptors all come from a young woman in good health. CDR3s include the opening cysteine and the closing phenylalanine or tryptophan. A D gene is named only where the DNA matches it firmly. Size is stated for part of the rows, as once, few or many counts, or as a class when the clone is expanded.

D: TRBD1; size: NA; J: TRBJ1-2; V: TRBV30; DNA: TGTGCCTGGAGTGGGGACAGGGCACGGTATGGCTACACCTTC; CDR3: CAWSGDRARYGYTF
D: TRBD1; size: NA; J: TRBJ1-2; V: TRBV12-3/TRBV12-4; DNA: TGTGCCAGCAGGGCCGGGACAGGGGGGTTGTATGGCTACACCTTC; CDR3: CASRAGTGGLYGYTF
D: NA; size: NA; J: TRBJ1-1; V: TRBV28; DNA: TGTGCCAGCAGTTCGCTGAAGGGTGAAGCTTTCTTT; CDR3: CASSSLKGEAFF
D: NA; size: few; J: TRBJ2-5; V: TRBV28; DNA: TGTGCCAGCAGTTTCCCAGCCCTCGGCCAAGAGACCCAGTACTTC; CDR3: CASSFPALGQETQYF
D: NA; size: few; J: TRBJ2-2; V: TRBV12-3/TRBV12-4; DNA: TGTGCCAGCAGTTCGCGCAGTTTAAACCGGGAGCTGTTTTTT; CDR3: CASSSRSLNRELFF
D: NA; size: few; J: TRBJ2-1; V: TRBV6-5; DNA: TGTGCCAGCAGTTACCACGGCGGAGACTACAATGAGCAGTTCTTC; CDR3: CASSYHGGDYNEQFF
D: TRBD2; size: few; J: TRBJ2-3; V: TRBV27; DNA: TGTGCCAGCAGCGAACCGGGACTAGCGGCAGACGGGGATACGCAGTATTTT; CDR3: CASSEPGLAADGDTQYF
D: TRBD1; size: NA; J: TRBJ2-1; V: TRBV3-1; DNA: TGTGCCAGCAGCCACGCCGGGACAGGCACCTACAATGAGCAGTTCTTC; CDR3: CASSHAGTGTYNEQFF
D: NA; size: NA; J: TRBJ1-5; V: TRBV30; DNA: TGTGCCTGGAGTAGGGACAGCAATCAGCCCCAGCATTTT; CDR3: CAWSRDSNQPQHF
D: NA; size: many; J: TRBJ2-3; V: TRBV12-3/TRBV12-4; DNA: TGTGCCAGCAGCTTGATGGGAGATACGCAGTATTTT; CDR3: CASSLMGDTQYF
D: NA; size: NA; J: TRBJ2-7; V: TRBV20-1; DNA: TGCAGTGCTCCCCTAGGGCCCTACGAGCAGTACTTC; CDR3: CSAPLGPYEQYF
D: TRBD2; size: few; J: TRBJ2-1; V: TRBV20-1; DNA: TGCAGTGCTAGTCGGACTAGCGGGGACAATGAGCAGTTCTTC; CDR3: CSASRTSGDNEQFF
D: NA; size: few; J: TRBJ2-5; V: TRBV24-1; DNA: TGTGCCACCAGTGTGGTTGGGAGGTGGGAGACCCAGTACTTC; CDR3: CATSVVGRWETQYF
D: NA; size: many; J: TRBJ2-1; V: TRBV7-2; DNA: TGTGCCAGCAGCTTTCCCGGCTATGAGCAGTTCTTC; CDR3: CASSFPGYEQFF
D: TRBD1; size: many; J: TRBJ2-5; V: TRBV7-2; DNA: TGTGCCAGCAGCTTTGACAGGGGGTACTCGGAGACCCAGTACTTC; CDR3: CASSFDRGYSETQYF
D: NA; size: NA; J: TRBJ2-1; V: TRBV7-9; DNA: TGTGCCAGCAGCTTAGTAGGTGGGTCGGCTTTCTTC; CDR3: CASSLVGGSAFF
D: TRBD1; size: many; J: TRBJ1-5; V: TRBV6-1; DNA: TGTGCCAGCAGGACAGGGGGCAACAATCAGCCCCAGCATTTT; CDR3: CASRTGGNNQPQHF
D: NA; size: few; J: TRBJ2-5; V: TRBV20-1; DNA: TGCAGTGCTAGAGTTGAATGGGTCAGTCAAGAGACCCAGTACTTC; CDR3: CSARVEWVSQETQYF
D: NA; size: few; J: TRBJ2-7; V: TRBV21-1; DNA: TGTGCCAGCAGCAAAGCCTCGGGGGGCTCCTCACCATCTCCCTTCTTC; CDR3: CASSKASGGSSPSPFF
D: NA; size: NA; J: TRBJ2-1; V: TRBV6-4; DNA: TGTGCCAGCAGCCCTCTGGGCGGTTTCTACAATGAGCAGTTCTTC; CDR3: CASSPLGGFYNEQFF
D: NA; size: many; J: TRBJ2-2; V: TRBV4-2; DNA: TGTGCCAGCAGCCAGATCGGGGGTATACGGGTCGGCGGGGAGCTGTTTTTT; CDR3: CASSQIGGIRVGGELFF
D: NA; size: few; J: TRBJ2-7; V: TRBV7-2; DNA: TGTGCCAGCAGCTTCTCTCCAGCAACCTACGAGCAGTACTTC; CDR3: CASSFSPATYEQYF
D: TRBD2; size: many; J: TRBJ2-1; V: TRBV7-8; DNA: TGTGCCAGCAGCTTTAGTACTAGCGGGAGGGCCAGTTACAATGAGCAGTTCTTC; CDR3: CASSFSTSGRASYNEQFF
D: NA; size: many; J: TRBJ1-2; V: TRBV12-3/TRBV12-4; DNA: TGTGCCAGCAGCCACAACCCCGTGATTTATGGCTACACCTTC; CDR3: CASSHNPVIYGYTF
D: NA; size: many; J: TRBJ2-3; V: TRBV25-1; DNA: TGTGCCAGCAGTGGCTCCCCCACAGATACGCAGTATTTT; CDR3: CASSGSPTDTQYF
D: NA; size: few; J: TRBJ1-1; V: TRBV28; DNA: TGTGCCAGCAGGATGGGGGCGCGACGTATAACTGAAGCTTTCTTT; CDR3: CASRMGARRITEAFF
D: TRBD2; size: NA; J: TRBJ2-7; V: TRBV20-1; DNA: TGCAGTGCTAGCGGGACTAGCGGGAGCGGGGGCGAGCAGTACTTC; CDR3: CSASGTSGSGGEQYF
D: NA; size: few; J: TRBJ2-7; V: TRBV29-1; DNA: TGCAGCGTTGAATTAAACACCTACGAGCAGTACTTC; CDR3: CSVELNTYEQYF
D: TRBD2; size: NA; J: TRBJ2-3; V: TRBV20-1; DNA: TGCAGTGCTAGCCCAGCGGGAGCTGGAGATACGCAGTATTTT; CDR3: CSASPAGAGDTQYF
D: NA; size: many; J: TRBJ2-7; V: TRBV10-2; DNA: TGCGCCAGCAATGCGGGCATGGACGAGCAGTACTTC; CDR3: CASNAGMDEQYF
D: NA; size: few; J: TRBJ2-7; V: TRBV20-1; DNA: TGCAGTGCTAGATGGCAGGGCTACGAGCAGTACTTC; CDR3: CSARWQGYEQYF
D: NA; size: many; J: TRBJ2-2; V: TRBV12-3/TRBV12-4; DNA: TGTGCCAGCAGTTTAGCTGTATTACCGACCGGGGAGCTGTTTTTT; CDR3: CASSLAVLPTGELFF
D: TRBD1; size: few; J: TRBJ2-1; V: TRBV11-1; DNA: TGTGCCAGCGGTTATCCGGGACAGGGTTCTATAGGCTCCTACAATGAGCAGTTCTTC; CDR3: CASGYPGQGSIGSYNEQFF
D: TRBD1; size: many; J: TRBJ2-7; V: TRBV20-1; DNA: TGCAGTGCTACCCCCGGGACAGGGGCGCGGCAGTACTTC; CDR3: CSATPGTGARQYF
D: TRBD2; size: few; J: TRBJ2-1; V: TRBV29-1; DNA: TGCAGCGTTGAAGATCTCTTTCGGTCTAGCGGGGGCGAGAATGAGCAGTTCTTC; CDR3: CSVEDLFRSSGGENEQFF
D: TRBD1; size: many; J: TRBJ2-7; V: TRBV13; DNA: TGTGCCAGCAGCTTATCCTCTGTCGGGACAGGGCGCTACGAGCAGTACTTC; CDR3: CASSLSSVGTGRYEQYF
D: NA; size: few; J: TRBJ2-1; V: TRBV27; DNA: TGTGCCAGCAGGGGGACGGGATCTCTCTACAATGAGCAGTTCTTC; CDR3: CASRGTGSLYNEQFF
D: TRBD1; size: NA; J: TRBJ2-2; V: TRBV5-1; DNA: TGCGCCATCGGCTCCGGACAGGTCTCCGGGGAGCTGTTTTTT; CDR3: CAIGSGQVSGELFF
D: NA; size: many; J: TRBJ2-1; V: TRBV29-1; DNA: TGCAGCGTTGGTTCCCCCAATGAGCAGTTCTTC; CDR3: CSVGSPNEQFF